This entry lists 30 T cell receptor beta chains sequenced from one sample in a study of T-cell reconstitution after alpha-beta-depleted transplantation in children. During its preparation, the TCRbeta library received unique molecular identifiers. One entry per CDR3 protein results from TCRdb running MiXCR on the PCR reads. The repertoire holds roughly 670,000 distinct CDR3 sequences, approximately 14% seen once, with around 0.76% in the top ten. Sequencing used PBMCs, obtained before TCRalphabeta/CD19-depleted stem cell transplant. These receptors all come from a girl aged 2 to 10 with congenital amegakaryocytic thrombocytopenia, due to receive a stem cell transplant.

The chain links TRBV20-1 to TRBJ2-3, with 10 bases fitting TRBD2. In germline, CDR1 is DFQATT, CDR2 SNEGSKA (reference sequence). V lost 5 bases and J lost 3; bases outside the gene matches: 8. The CDR3 runs to 15 residues. The DNA of the CDR3 is TGCAGTGCTGCAAGCGGGAGGGCCGGAACAGATACGCAGTATTTT. Translation: CSAASGRAGTDTQYF.

V usage is TRBV20-1 and J usage is TRBJ2-5; 7 bases are a match to TRBD2. Germline assignment: CDR1 DFQATT and CDR2 SNEGSKA (reference sequence). The CDR3 contains 14 residues. V lost 6 bases to trimming and J lost 7 bases; unmatched junction nucleotides: 14. The CDR3 DNA reads TGCAGTGCCCCACTTTTCGCTAGGGAGGGGACCCAGTACTTC. It specifies CSAPLFAREGTQYF.

This clonotype was observed many times. The chain carries TRBV7-6 and TRBJ2-5; no firm D call. V lost 6 bases and J 5 bases, leaving 16 bases between the germline ends. Germline lookup yields CDR1 SGHVS and CDR2 FNYEAQ. The CDR3 covers 14 residues. The DNA of the CDR3 is TGTGCCAGCAGTCGAGCACAGCTCCAGGAGACCCAGTACTTC. This sequence encodes CASSRAQLQETQYF.

The chain couples TRBV6-1 to TRBJ2-2; 9 nucleotides agree with TRBD1. Germline loops: CDR1 MNHNS, CDR2 SASEGT. Trimming removed 7 bases from V and 0 bases from J; junction bases left unmatched: 15. There are 19 residues in the CDR3. The CDR3 reads CASTLGRQGVVPNTGELFF. In DNA form, the CDR3 reads TGTGCCAGCACTCTCGGAAGACAGGGGGTAGTGCCGAACACCGGGGAGCTGTTTTTT.

This clonotype was observed at least ten times. V is TRBV12-3 or TRBV12-4 and J is TRBJ2-2, with 9 nucleotides matching TRBD2. This CDR3 contains 16 residues. The trim removed 6 bases at V and 6 bases at J, leaving 11 bases unmatched. CDR3 nucleotide sequence: TGTGCCAGCAGAAAGACGCGGGAGGGCCTGGCCGGGGAGCTGTTTTTT. This codes for CASRKTREGLAGELFF.

The sample holds many counts of this clonotype. The chain joins TRBV20-1 to TRBJ2-2, with 7 bases identical to TRBD2. In germline, CDR1 is DFQATT, CDR2 SNEGSKA (reference sequence). V dropped 6 bases and J dropped 1; count of bases not matched to a gene: 11. This CDR3 comprises 16 residues. The CDR3 spells CSAARAGVGNTGELFF. CDR3 coding DNA: TGCAGTGCCGCCCGGGCGGGAGTAGGGAACACCGGGGAGCTGTTTTTT.

The chain joins TRBV20-1 to TRBJ2-3; 11 bases fit TRBD2. CDR3 length: 14 residues. J gave up 5 bases and V 6 bases, and 7 bases lay outside the gene matches. Germline V gene lookup returns CDR1 DFQATT and CDR2 SNEGSKA (reference sequence). The DNA of the CDR3 is TGCAGTGCGGCCACTAGCGGGAGTAGAGATACGCAGTATTTT. It codes for CSAATSGSRDTQYF.

This clonotype appeared many times. This chain links TRBV5-1 with TRBJ2-1; TRBD2 matches 7 bases. This CDR3 region has 16 residues. V lost 4 bases and J lost 6; bases outside the gene matches: 13. CDR1 and CDR2 (germline): SGHRS, YFSETQ. CDR3 nucleotides: TGCGCCAGCAGCCACGCGGTTACTAGCGCTTTCAATGAGCAGTTCTTC. Translating it yields CASSHAVTSAFNEQFF.

This clonotype was seen repeatedly, ten times or more. The chain employs TRBV20-1 and TRBJ2-4; D not certain. Germline values: CDR1 DFQATT, CDR2 SNEGSKA (reference sequence). The CDR3 has 14 amino acids. With 6 bases removed from V and 6 bases from J, the gap between germline ends came to 18 bases. The CDR3 DNA reads TGCAGTGCCGTCTCTCCACCGCCACCAAACATTCAGTACTTC. This encodes CSAVSPPPPNIQYF.

The chain is built from TRBV7-8 and TRBJ2-7, with 14 bases lining up with TRBD2. The CDR3 consists of 15 residues. V gave up 5 bases and J gave up 3 bases; unmatched junction bases: 3. Germline values: CDR1 SGHVS, CDR2 FQNEAQ. For the CDR3, the DNA is TGTGCCAGCAGCAAGACTAGCGGGAGGGGCTACGAGCAGTACTTC. Translation gives CASSKTSGRGYEQYF.

This clonotype was detected many times. The chain combines TRBV7-2 with TRBJ2-7, with 13 bases matching TRBD2. This CDR3 region has 14 residues. The J segment lost 6 bases and the V segment lost 8 bases, leaving 7 bases of the junction unmatched. The V gene's germline CDR1 is SGHTA and CDR2 FQGNSA. The CDR3 sequence is CASGPGTSGTEQYF. CDR3 bases: TGTGCCAGCGGCCCCGGGACTAGCGGGACCGAGCAGTACTTC.

There are many counts of this clonotype. The chain couples TRBV12-3 or TRBV12-4 to TRBJ1-5, with 7 bases fitting TRBD1. The CDR3 covers 16 residues. Unmatched junction bases numbered 11, after V lost 2 bases and J lost 7 bases. DNA of the CDR3: TGTGCCAGCAGTTTATCGGCAGGGGGTTTGGGGCAGCCCCAGCATTTT. Translated: CASSLSAGGLGQPQHF.

This clonotype has a handful of counts. J is TRBJ1-5 and V is TRBV5-1; 7 positions agree with TRBD1. The V gene's germline CDR1 is SGHRS and CDR2 YFSETQ. The CDR3 is made up of 12 amino acids. J lost 9 bases, V lost 0 bases, and 0 bases had no gene match. The CDR3, as DNA: TGCGCCAGCAGCTTGGCAGGGGGGCCCCAGCATTTT. Protein product: CASSLAGGPQHF.

This clonotype was seen only a few times. The genes are TRBV20-1 and TRBJ2-1, with D possibly called TRBD1 or TRBD2 (5 bases each). This CDR3 has 15 amino acids. The V gene lost 5 bases and the J gene lost 7 bases, with 21 bases spanning the gap. CDR1 DFQATT and CDR2 SNEGSKA come from the germline V gene (reference sequence). The CDR3 nucleotides read TGCAGTGCTGCCCCCCTTCTCGGGGCCGCGAATGAGCAGTTCTTC. As protein: CSAAPLLGAANEQFF.

This clonotype was detected many times. The chain employs TRBV20-1 and TRBJ1-5; weak D call: TRBD1 (6 bases). Trimming removed 5 bases at V and 7 bases at J, with 12 bases between. This CDR3 has 12 residues. Germline loops: CDR1 DFQATT, CDR2 SNEGSKA (reference sequence). The CDR3 reads CSAGAGDQPQHF. The DNA of the CDR3 is TGCAGTGCTGGGGCAGGGGACCAGCCCCAGCATTTT.

At least ten counts were recorded for this clonotype. A read error may produce the germline difference seen at one junction end. The J gene is TRBJ2-7, the V gene TRBV12-3 or TRBV12-4, with a weak D call TRBD2 (6 bases). CDR3 length equals 11 residues. The DNA of the CDR3 is TGCGCCAGCAGCTTGGGGGGTGAGCAGTACTTC. It translates to CASSLGGEQYF.

The chain carries TRBV5-1 and TRBJ2-3, with 10 nucleotides matching TRBD1. The CDR3 covers 15 residues. The junction had 3 bases not matched to a gene; V was cut back by 2 bases and J by 3 bases. Germline values: CDR1 SGHRS, CDR2 YFSETQ. DNA for the CDR3: TGCGCCAGCAGCTTCGACAGGGGGCTAACAGATACGCAGTATTTT. Its protein product is CASSFDRGLTDTQYF.

About this clonotype: This may be a read error, as it is one base from a much larger clone. The genes are TRBV20-1 and TRBJ2-5; 8 nucleotides match TRBD2. The V gene's germline CDR1 is DFQATT and CDR2 SNEGSKA (reference sequence). CDR3 length equals 15 residues. The trim removed 3 bases at V and 4 bases at J, leaving 10 bases unmatched. Written as DNA, the CDR3 is TGCAGTGCTAGTGTTAGCGGGAACGTGGGAGAGACCCAGTACTTC. As protein: CSASVSGNVGETQYF.

At least ten counts were recorded for this clonotype. CDR3: CASKGGNVYNEQFF. For the CDR3, the DNA is TGTGCCAGCAAAGGAGGAAACGTATACAATGAGCAGTTCTTC. J is TRBJ2-1 and V is TRBV6-1, with D perhaps matching TRBD2 (5 bases). The V gene's germline CDR1 is MNHNS and CDR2 SASEGT. CDR3 length: 14 amino acids. V was shortened by 7 bases and J by 4 bases, with 14 bases between the two germline ends.

This clonotype was counted at least ten times. J is TRBJ2-5 and V is TRBV5-1, with D hard to call. Germline lookup yields CDR1 SGHRS and CDR2 YFSETQ. CDR3 length equals 9 residues. V lost 8 bases and J 3 bases, leaving 2 bases between the germline ends. The CDR3 spells CASEETQYF. The DNA of the CDR3 is TGCGCCAGTGAAGAGACCCAGTACTTC.

This chain joins TRBV25-1 and TRBJ1-4; D might be TRBD1 (6 bases). Trimming pared 2 bases from V and 7 bases from J, leaving 11 bases between. Germline CDR1 and CDR2: MGHDK and SYGVNS. CDR3 size: 14 residues. The CDR3 spells CASSETRGLEKLFF. CDR3 sequence (DNA): TGTGCCAGCAGTGAAACTCGGGGGCTTGAAAAACTGTTTTTT.

The table lists this clonotype with a few counts. The V and J genes are TRBV15 and TRBJ2-3; D is undetermined. Per the germline V gene, CDR1 is LNHNV and CDR2 is YYDKDF (reference sequence). V was trimmed by 0 bases and J by 5 bases, leaving 9 bases between them. The CDR3 is made up of 14 amino acids. The CDR3 spells CATSRDRAQDTQYF. The CDR3 nucleotides are TGTGCCACCAGCAGAGATAGAGCCCAAGATACGCAGTATTTT.

J is TRBJ2-7 and V is TRBV20-1; D remains unclear. Trimming removed 0 bases at V and 2 bases at J, with 8 bases between. This CDR3 spans 13 amino acids. Germline CDR1 reads DFQATT; CDR2 reads SNEGSKA (reference sequence). CDR3 residues: CSARDDGTYEQYF. The CDR3 DNA reads TGCAGTGCTAGAGATGACGGAACCTACGAGCAGTACTTC.

This rearrangement joins TRBV6-1 to TRBJ2-7, with TRBD1 identical over 7 bases. CDR1 and CDR2 (germline): MNHNS, SASEGT. The length of the CDR3 is 14 residues. V lost 6 bases, J lost 6 bases, and 11 bases stayed unmatched. CDR3 region: CASRSQTGISEQYF. DNA of the CDR3: TGTGCCAGCAGATCCCAGACAGGGATTTCCGAGCAGTACTTC.

This clonotype was recorded at least ten times. The CDR3: CAWTSGNYEQYF. CDR3 bases: TGTGCCTGGACTAGCGGGAATTACGAGCAGTACTTC. V is TRBV30 and J is TRBJ2-7; 9 nucleotides match TRBD2. The germline V gene has CDR1 GTSNPN and CDR2 SVGIG (reference sequence). This CDR3 is built from 12 residues. Trimming took 4 bases from V and 4 from J; bases not matched to a gene: 2.

This clonotype has at least ten counts. The chain has TRBV20-1 and TRBJ1-2, with D unclear. CDR3 size: 11 residues. Germline V gives CDR1 DFQATT, CDR2 SNEGSKA (reference sequence). V shed 1 base and J shed 4 bases, with 4 bases lying between them. The CDR3 loop is CSARGSYGYTF. CDR3 sequence (DNA): TGCAGTGCTAGAGGGAGCTATGGCTACACCTTC.

This clonotype appeared a few times. V is TRBV6-1 and J is TRBJ2-2; D not certain. The length of the CDR3 is 16 residues. V gave up 2 bases and J gave up 2 bases, with 12 bases separating them. CDR1 and CDR2 (germline): MNHNS, SASEGT. The CDR3 loop is CASSERHPENTGELFF. For the CDR3, the DNA is TGTGCCAGCAGTGAAAGACATCCCGAAAACACCGGGGAGCTGTTTTTT.

This clonotype was found many times. V gene TRBV29-1 combines with J gene TRBJ2-1, with no clear D. Per the germline V gene, CDR1 is SQVTM and CDR2 is ANQGSEA. V dropped 5 bases and J dropped 5 bases, with 16 bases sitting between them. This CDR3 has 14 amino acids. The CDR3 here is CSVKGQQSDNEQFF. The CDR3 DNA reads TGCAGCGTTAAAGGCCAGCAGAGTGACAATGAGCAGTTCTTC.

A few counts support this clonotype. V gene TRBV13 combines with J gene TRBJ2-2; 7 bases are shared with TRBD2. The CDR3 consists of 16 residues. V lost 5 bases to trimming and J lost 6 bases; unmatched junction nucleotides: 12. The germline gives CDR1 PRHDT, CDR2 FYEKMQ (reference sequence). CDR3 in amino acids: CASSPTSERGAGELFF. As DNA, the CDR3 is TGTGCCAGCAGCCCAACTAGCGAAAGGGGCGCCGGGGAGCTGTTTTTT.

This chain joins TRBV18 and TRBJ2-2, with 7 bases aligning to TRBD2. CDR3 size: 16 residues. From germline, CDR1 is KGHSH and CDR2 LQKENI. Trimming cost V 3 bases and J 0 bases; bases outside gene matches: 4. In nucleotides, the CDR3 is TGTGCCAGCTCACCCCGGGACTACTCGAACACCGGGGAGCTGTTTTTT. Translating it yields CASSPRDYSNTGELFF.